This T cell receptor (beta chain) is drawn from a study of shared clonotypes between healthy human individuals. Overall study findings and caveats: As a rule, naive subsets had a larger estimated richness than memory subsets. Specimens sampled were limited to blood, with tissue repertoires likely differing. Among a handful of donors, roughly 5% of naive CD4 clonotypes were found in common.

The protocol was immunoSEQ multiplex PCR, while the TCRdb copy is restricted to in-frame clones and leaves out a portion. The sample gives around 2.5 million clones, 93% of which show up once; 0.35% to 0.45% is in the top ten. Regarding this clone: No antigen is known for it.

This CDR3 region has 13 residues. In germline, CDR1 is SGDLS, CDR2 YYNGEE. V was shortened by 3 bases and J by 8 bases, with 12 bases between the two germline ends. Donors included only healthy HIV-negative adults lacking recent acute infections or vaccinations. The TCR comes from a man aged 18-30 years in good health. Some clones in this sample may be carry-over from other donors' samples. Sequencing input: naive CD4+ T cells from PBMCs. Subset indicated: CD45RA+ positively selected. The chain recombines TRBV9 with TRBJ2-1; tentative D call: TRBD2 (5 bases). This CDR3 is CASSAPAGDEQFF. Written as DNA, the CDR3 is TGTGCCAGCAGCGCCCCGGCCGGGGATGAGCAGTTCTTC.